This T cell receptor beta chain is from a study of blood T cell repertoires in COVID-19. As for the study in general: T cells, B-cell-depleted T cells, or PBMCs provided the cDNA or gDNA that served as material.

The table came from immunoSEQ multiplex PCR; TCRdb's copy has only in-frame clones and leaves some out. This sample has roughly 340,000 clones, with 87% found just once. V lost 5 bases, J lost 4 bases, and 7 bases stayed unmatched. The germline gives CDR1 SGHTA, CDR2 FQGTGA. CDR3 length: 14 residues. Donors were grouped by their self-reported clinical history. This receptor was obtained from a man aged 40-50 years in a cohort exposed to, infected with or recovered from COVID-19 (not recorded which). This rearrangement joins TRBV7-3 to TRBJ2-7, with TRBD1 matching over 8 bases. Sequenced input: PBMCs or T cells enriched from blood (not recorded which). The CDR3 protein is CASSLQGGPYEQYF. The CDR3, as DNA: TGTGCCAGCAGCCTACAGGGGGGACCTTACGAGCAGTACTTC.